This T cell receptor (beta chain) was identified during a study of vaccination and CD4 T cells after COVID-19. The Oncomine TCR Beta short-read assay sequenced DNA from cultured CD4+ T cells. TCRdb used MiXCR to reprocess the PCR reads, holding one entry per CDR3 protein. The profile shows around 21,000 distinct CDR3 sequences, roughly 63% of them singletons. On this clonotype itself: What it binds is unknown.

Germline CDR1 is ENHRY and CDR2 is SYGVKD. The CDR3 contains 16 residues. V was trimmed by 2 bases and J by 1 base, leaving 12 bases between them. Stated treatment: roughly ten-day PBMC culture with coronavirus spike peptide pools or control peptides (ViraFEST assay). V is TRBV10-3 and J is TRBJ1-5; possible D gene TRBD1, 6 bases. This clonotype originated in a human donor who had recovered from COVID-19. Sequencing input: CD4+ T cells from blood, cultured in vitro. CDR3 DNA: TGTGCCATCAGTGAGACAGGGAGTGGGAGCAATCAGCCCCAGCATTTT. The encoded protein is CAISETGSGSNQPQHF.